Listed below are T cell receptor beta chains from one sample, sequenced in a study of spatial heterogeneity in lung cancer. One entry per CDR3 protein results from TCRdb running MiXCR on the 5' RACE reads. The sample records tens of thousands of distinct CDR3 sequences, 6.5% to 9.5% being singletons. The material was PBMCs, obtained at surgery. The source is a male donor with early-stage non-small cell lung cancer. CDR3s include the opening cysteine and the closing phenylalanine or tryptophan. D genes are given only for firm matches. Clone size appears in some rows only: once, few, many, or a class for an expanded clone.

>TRBV12-3/TRBV12-4|-|many|TRBJ1-1
CASRRGQRNTEAFF
TGTGCCAGCAGACGAGGACAGAGGAACACTGAAGCTTTCTTT
>TRBV6-2/TRBV6-3|-|many|TRBJ1-5
CASSYSGGNQPQHF
TGTGCCAGCAGTTACTCGGGAGGGAATCAGCCCCAGCATTTT
>TRBV28|TRBD2|many|TRBJ2-1
CASRLPSGGGYNEQFF
TGTGCCAGCCGCCTCCCTAGCGGGGGGGGTTACAATGAGCAGTTCTTC
>TRBV29-1|-|many|TRBJ2-1
CSVRTELYNEQFF
TGCAGCGTCCGGACAGAATTGTACAATGAGCAGTTCTTC
>TRBV12-3/TRBV12-4|TRBD1|many|TRBJ1-2
CASSPWDRADYGYTF
TGTGCCAGCAGTCCATGGGACAGGGCGGACTATGGCTACACCTTC
>TRBV10-2|-|few|TRBJ2-5
CASSESTGSHKETQYF
TGCGCCAGCAGTGAGTCGACGGGCAGTCATAAAGAGACCCAGTACTTC
>TRBV5-1|TRBD2|many|TRBJ2-1
CASSVASGSIYEQFF
TGCGCCAGCAGCGTTGCTAGCGGGAGTATCTATGAGCAGTTCTTC
>TRBV6-1|TRBD1|few|TRBJ2-1
CASSDGTGHHNEQFF
TGTGCCAGCAGTGACGGGACAGGGCACCACAATGAGCAGTTCTTC
>TRBV5-1|-|many|TRBJ1-4
CASSPGIGQPNEKLFF
TGCGCCAGCAGCCCCGGAATAGGACAGCCTAATGAAAAACTGTTTTTT
>TRBV7-2|-|-|TRBJ2-5
CASSAGQRQETQYF
TGTGCCAGCAGCGCGGGACAGAGACAAGAGACCCAGTACTTC
>TRBV19|-|-|TRBJ2-1
CASSTVLYNEQFF
TGTGCCAGTAGCACCGTCCTTTACAATGAGCAGTTCTTC
>TRBV18|-|many|TRBJ2-7
CASSPYQGSPHYEQYF
TGTGCCAGCTCACCTTACCAAGGGTCCCCGCATTACGAGCAGTACTTC
>TRBV12-3/TRBV12-4|-|many|TRBJ2-7
CASSSQYF
TGTGCCAGCAGCTCACAGTACTTC
>TRBV9|-|-|TRBJ1-4
CASSVGDNLNGKLFF
TGTGCCAGCAGCGTAGGAGACAACCTCAATGGAAAACTGTTTTTT
>TRBV29-1|TRBD2|few|TRBJ2-3
CSVEASGGALSLTDTQYF
TGCAGCGTTGAAGCTAGCGGGGGGGCCCTAAGTCTAACAGATACGCAGTATTTT
>TRBV27|-|-|TRBJ1-2
CASSFTAGSLYGYTF
TGTGCCAGCAGTTTTACCGCAGGGTCCCTTTATGGCTACACCTTC
>TRBV4-3|-|many|TRBJ2-1
CASSHNVPNEQFF
TGCGCCAGCAGCCATAATGTCCCCAATGAGCAGTTCTTC
>TRBV30|-|-|TRBJ2-3
CAWSRGGESTDTQYF
TGTGCCTGGAGTCGGGGTGGCGAGAGCACAGATACGCAGTATTTT
>TRBV30|TRBD2|many|TRBJ2-1
CARTSGGPYNEQFF
TGTGCCCGTACTAGCGGGGGGCCTTACAATGAGCAGTTCTTC
>TRBV18|-|many|TRBJ2-7
CASSPPGPFYEQYF
TGTGCCAGCTCACCCCCCGGGCCCTTCTACGAGCAGTACTTC
>TRBV6-5|-|many|TRBJ2-2
CASNNLFPGGSTNTGELFF
TGTGCCAGCAACAACCTCTTCCCAGGGGGGTCCACGAACACCGGGGAGCTGTTTTTT
>TRBV28|-|many|TRBJ2-3
CASDPPGPIKTDTQYF
TGTGCCAGCGATCCCCCTGGTCCCATTAAAACAGATACGCAGTATTTT
>TRBV7-9|-|once|TRBJ1-5
CASSFGARVNQPQHF
TGTGCCAGCAGCTTTGGTGCGAGGGTAAATCAGCCCCAGCATTTT
>TRBV7-2|-|many|TRBJ2-1
CASSLAPGRYNEQFF
TGTGCCAGCAGCTTAGCCCCGGGACGTTACAATGAGCAGTTCTTC
>TRBV6-1|-|many|TRBJ2-3
CASKSGSEADTQYF
TGTGCCAGCAAGTCCGGCTCTGAAGCAGATACGCAGTATTTT
>TRBV24-1|-|many|TRBJ2-2
CATGNTGELFF
TGTGCCACTGGGAACACCGGGGAGCTGTTTTTT
>TRBV27|-|medium-sized|TRBJ2-2
CASRETGNPTGELFF
TGTGCCAGCAGAGAGACCGGGAACCCCACCGGGGAGCTGTTTTTT
>TRBV6-2/TRBV6-3|-|few|TRBJ1-1
CASSYGGVGTEAFF
TGTGCCAGCAGTTACGGAGGGGTCGGCACTGAAGCTTTCTTT
>TRBV7-2|-|many|TRBJ2-2
CASSLDAGELFF
TGTGCCAGCAGCTTGGATGCCGGGGAGCTGTTTTTT
>TRBV7-9|TRBD2|few|TRBJ2-1
CASSPSGGISYNEQFF
TGTGCCAGCAGCCCTAGCGGGGGGATCTCCTACAATGAGCAGTTCTTC
>TRBV7-9|-|-|TRBJ2-3
CASQRVQGTDTQYF
TGTGCCAGCCAGCGGGTCCAGGGAACAGATACGCAGTATTTT
>TRBV7-2|TRBD2|many|TRBJ2-3
CASSVGLAGGTDTQYF
TGTGCCAGCAGCGTGGGACTAGCGGGAGGAACAGATACGCAGTATTTT
>TRBV6-2/TRBV6-3|TRBD2|many|TRBJ2-3
CATSLAGDTQYF
TGTGCCACTTCCCTAGCGGGGGATACGCAGTATTTT
>TRBV7-3|-|medium-sized|TRBJ1-6
CASSLGGSNSPLHF
TGTGCCAGCAGCTTAGGGGGAAGTAATTCACCCCTCCACTTT
>TRBV7-8|-|many|TRBJ1-5
CASSLGQATSQPQHF
TGTGCCAGCAGCTTAGGACAGGCGACCTCCCAGCCCCAGCATTTT
>TRBV7-6|TRBD2|-|TRBJ2-3
CASSRGTSADTQYF
TGTGCCAGCAGCCGAGGGACTAGCGCAGATACGCAGTATTTT
>TRBV18|-|many|TRBJ2-1
CASSPDLSSHNEQFF
TGTGCCAGCTCACCAGATTTGTCTTCGCACAATGAGCAGTTCTTC
>TRBV6-1|TRBD2|few|TRBJ2-5
CASTRLGGGQETQYF
TGTGCCAGCACCAGACTTGGGGGGGGCCAAGAGACCCAGTACTTC
>TRBV19|-|-|TRBJ2-5
CASSIDKGETQYF
TGTGCCAGTAGTATAGATAAGGGTGAGACCCAGTACTTC
>TRBV29-1|TRBD1|many|TRBJ1-1
CSVGTGNTEAFF
TGCAGCGTAGGGACAGGGAACACTGAAGCTTTCTTT
>TRBV6-5|-|many|TRBJ1-3
CASSYQSGNTIYF
TGTGCCAGCAGTTACCAGTCTGGAAACACCATATATTTT
>TRBV13|-|-|TRBJ2-1
CASSALGNEQFF
TGTGCCAGCAGCGCCCTGGGCAATGAGCAGTTCTTC
>TRBV29-1|TRBD1|many|TRBJ1-5
CSVADRVEQPQHF
TGCAGCGTAGCGGACAGGGTGGAGCAGCCCCAGCATTTT
>TRBV7-2|TRBD1|many|TRBJ2-1
CASSQGQGMREQFF
TGTGCCAGCAGCCAGGGACAGGGTATGCGTGAGCAGTTCTTC
>TRBV6-1|TRBD1|many|TRBJ1-1
CASSEWTGNTEAFF
TGTGCCAGCAGTGAATGGACAGGGAACACTGAAGCTTTCTTT
>TRBV20-1|TRBD1|-|TRBJ2-7
CSAREGQGANEQYF
TGCAGTGCTAGAGAGGGCCAGGGGGCCAACGAGCAGTACTTC
>TRBV11-2|-|many|TRBJ2-3
CASSLTGAGTDTQYF
TGTGCCAGCAGCCTGACGGGGGCTGGCACAGATACGCAGTATTTT
>TRBV7-6|TRBD1|many|TRBJ2-7
CASSLEAGTGSYEQYF
TGTGCCAGCAGCTTAGAAGCCGGGACAGGCTCCTACGAGCAGTACTTC